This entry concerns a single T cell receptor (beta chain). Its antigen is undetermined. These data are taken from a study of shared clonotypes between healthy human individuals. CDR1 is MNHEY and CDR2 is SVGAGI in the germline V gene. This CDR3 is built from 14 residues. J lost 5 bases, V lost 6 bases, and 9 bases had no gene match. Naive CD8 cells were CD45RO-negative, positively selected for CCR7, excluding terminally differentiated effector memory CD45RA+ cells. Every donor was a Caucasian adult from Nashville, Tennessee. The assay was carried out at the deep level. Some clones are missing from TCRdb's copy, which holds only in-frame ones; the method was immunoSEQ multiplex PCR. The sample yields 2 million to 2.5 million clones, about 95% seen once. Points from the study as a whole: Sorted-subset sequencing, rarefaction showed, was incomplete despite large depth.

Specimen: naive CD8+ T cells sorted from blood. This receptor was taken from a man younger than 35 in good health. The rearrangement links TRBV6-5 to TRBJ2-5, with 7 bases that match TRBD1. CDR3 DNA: TGTGCCAGCAGCTCACAGGGGTTTAGCGAGACCCAGTACTTC. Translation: CASSSQGFSETQYF.